This is a list of T cell receptor beta chains from one sample in a study of identical twins. TCRdb re-analysed the 5' RACE reads in MiXCR, keeping a single row per CDR3 protein. Counted here are approximately 280,000 distinct CDR3 sequences, 8% to 9% occurring once; the ten biggest clones make up more than 2%. Separately, the same data were catalogued under a study of yellow fever vaccine responses in identical twins.

The specimen sequenced was memory (CD45RO+) T cells sorted from blood. The receptors shown here come from a woman younger than 30 in good health. Each CDR3 is given with its conserved first and last residue. The D gene is left open where the match is weak. Not all rows give a size; the values are once, few, many and, for expanded clones, a class.

J | D | V | size | DNA | CDR3
TRBJ2-4 | - | TRBV2 | many | TGTGCCACCCGTTCTGTAGCCAAAAACATTCAGTACTTC | CATRSVAKNIQYF
TRBJ2-3 | TRBD2 | TRBV9 | few | TGTGCCAGCAGCGTAGCTGGTAGCGGGAGGGCAGATACGCAGTATTTT | CASSVAGSGRADTQYF
TRBJ1-1 | - | TRBV7-9 | many | TGTGCCAGCAGCTTAGGGCCTCAGGGAGTGAACACTGAAGCTTTCTTT | CASSLGPQGVNTEAFF
TRBJ2-7 | TRBD1 | TRBV24-1 | few | TGTGCCACCAGTGCCCCCACCGGGACAGGGGGCTACGAGCAGTACTTC | CATSAPTGTGGYEQYF
TRBJ2-2 | TRBD1 | TRBV18 | few | TGTGCCAGCTCACCACCGGCATTCCGGCCGGGACAGCAAAACACCGGGGAGCTGTTTTTT | CASSPPAFRPGQQNTGELFF
TRBJ1-6 | TRBD1 | TRBV10-3 | - | TGTGCCACGAAGACGGGACAGGGGGAAAATTCACCCCTCCACTTT | CATKTGQGENSPLHF
TRBJ2-7 | TRBD1 | TRBV7-8 | - | TGTGCCAGCAGCCGGACAGGTTACGAGCAGTACTTC | CASSRTGYEQYF
TRBJ2-3 | - | TRBV10-3 | many | TGTGCCATCAGTGACTGGACAAGTACAGATACGCAGTATTTT | CAISDWTSTDTQYF
TRBJ1-5 | - | TRBV19 | - | TGTGCCAGTAGAGGAGTCGGCAATCAGCCCCAGCATTTT | CASRGVGNQPQHF
TRBJ2-6 | - | TRBV10-2 | many | TGCGCCAGCAGTGAGAACTCTGGGGCCAACGTCCTGACTTTC | CASSENSGANVLTF
TRBJ2-5 | - | TRBV2 | few | TGTGCCAGCAGCGGGGACGCACAAGAGACCCAGTACTTC | CASSGDAQETQYF
TRBJ1-6 | - | TRBV6-1 | - | TGTGCCAGCAGTGAAAGGGAGATATCACCCCTCCACTTT | CASSEREISPLHF
TRBJ2-1 | - | TRBV29-1 | few | TGCAGCGTTCGTGTGGGGGTCGGGGTCAATGAGCAGTTCTTC | CSVRVGVGVNEQFF
TRBJ1-5 | TRBD1 | TRBV15 | - | TGTGCCACCAGCAGACTGGACAGGGAGAATCAGCCCCAGCATTTT | CATSRLDRENQPQHF
TRBJ1-2 | - | TRBV27 | few | TGTGCCAGCAGTTTTGTTGGGGCTAACTATGGCTACACCTTC | CASSFVGANYGYTF
TRBJ2-7 | - | TRBV12-3/TRBV12-4 | many | TGTGCCAGCAGCCTCCGGGACTTAAACTACGAGCAGTACTTC | CASSLRDLNYEQYF
TRBJ1-1 | - | TRBV6-6 | - | TGTGCCAGCCTTCTAGGATCTGAAGCTTTCTTT | CASLLGSEAFF
TRBJ1-1 | - | TRBV5-6 | many | TGTGCCAGCAGCCTTTATTCGGTTGGACCCCGTGAAGCTTTCTTT | CASSLYSVGPREAFF
TRBJ2-1 | TRBD2 | TRBV7-8 | many | TGTGCCAGCAGCCGAAGACTAGCGGGGATCTACAATGAGCAGTTCTTC | CASSRRLAGIYNEQFF
TRBJ2-1 | - | TRBV6-5 | - | TGTGCCAGCAGTTCTCTGGGGTACAAGCAGTTCTTC | CASSSLGYKQFF
TRBJ1-2 | TRBD1 | TRBV28 | few | TGTGCCAGCAGAAGGGACAGGGCCTTTTCTAACTATGGCTACACCTTC | CASRRDRAFSNYGYTF
TRBJ2-1 | - | TRBV11-2 | few | TGTGCCAGCAGCCCGAGGGGTTCGGTGGGGAGTTACTCCTACAATGAGCAGTTCTTC | CASSPRGSVGSYSYNEQFF
TRBJ2-7 | - | TRBV3-1 | many | TGTGCCAGCAGCCAAGGACAGTCCAAGCAGTACTTC | CASSQGQSKQYF
TRBJ2-3 | TRBD1 | TRBV6-1 | few | TGTGCCAGCAAACGGACAGGGGGCACAGATACGCAGTATTTT | CASKRTGGTDTQYF
TRBJ2-1 | - | TRBV12-3/TRBV12-4 | - | TGTGCCAGCAGTTTAGGGCTGGTTATCCACAATGAGCAGTTCTTC | CASSLGLVIHNEQFF
TRBJ2-1 | - | TRBV5-1 | - | TGCGCCAGCAGCGGGGCACTTACTAGCTATGAGCAGTTCTTC | CASSGALTSYEQFF
TRBJ2-3 | - | TRBV20-1 | - | TGCAGTGCTATTGTAGCGGAAACTAGCACAGATACGCAGTATTTT | CSAIVAETSTDTQYF
TRBJ2-1 | TRBD1 | TRBV12-3/TRBV12-4 | - | TGTGCCAGCAGGCAGGGGGCTTACAATGAGCAGTTCTTC | CASRQGAYNEQFF
TRBJ2-6 | TRBD1 | TRBV12-3/TRBV12-4 | many | TGTGCCAGCAGTAACGACAGGGGGGTTTCTGGGGCCAACGTCCTGACTTTC | CASSNDRGVSGANVLTF
TRBJ1-6 | - | TRBV21-1 | - | - | CASSKAVAFGSGCYSPLHF
TRBJ2-1 | TRBD2 | TRBV29-1 | many | TGCAGCTACGGACTAGCGGGAACTGAGCAGTTCTTC | CSYGLAGTEQFF
TRBJ2-7 | TRBD2 | TRBV6-5 | few | TGTGCCACTAGCGGGAGGGCGGGCGAGCAGTACTTC | CATSGRAGEQYF
TRBJ2-2 | - | TRBV10-3 | few | TGTGCCATCAGTGAAGCAGCCGGGGGCAGAACCGGGGAGCTGTTTTTT | CAISEAAGGRTGELFF
TRBJ2-6 | - | TRBV2 | - | TGTGCCAGCACCCTCCAGGAGACTGGGGCCAACGTCCTGACTTTC | CASTLQETGANVLTF
TRBJ1-1 | - | TRBV6-6 | many | TGTGCCAGCAGATCTGGACGAACTGAAGCTTTCTTT | CASRSGRTEAFF
TRBJ2-3 | - | TRBV15 | - | TGTGCCACCAGCTACGAATGGGGGGGGGCCGTAGATACGCAGTATTTT | CATSYEWGGAVDTQYF
TRBJ2-7 | - | TRBV28 | - | TGTGCCAGCAGTTTGGTGCCGGGGGCGCCCCAAGGACCCTACGAGCAGTACTTC | CASSLVPGAPQGPYEQYF
TRBJ1-2 | - | TRBV14 | - | TGTGCCAGCAGCCAAGAAAGTCGTGGCTACACCTTC | CASSQESRGYTF
TRBJ1-1 | - | TRBV7-9 | few | TGTGCCAGCAGCGCCCAGGGTCGGGTCACTGAAGCTTTCTTT | CASSAQGRVTEAFF
TRBJ1-1 | - | TRBV7-6 | few | TGTGCCAGCAGCTTAAGGGTCGGGGGGCTGGGCACTGAAGCTTTCTTT | CASSLRVGGLGTEAFF
TRBJ2-7 | TRBD2 | TRBV12-5 | few | TGTGCTAGTGGTTCCTGGGGCGGTACCGGGGGGGAGCAGTACTTC | CASGSWGGTGGEQYF
TRBJ1-2 | - | TRBV20-1 | few | TGCAGTGCTAGAGATGGACGGGACATCTATGGCTACACCTTC | CSARDGRDIYGYTF
TRBJ2-1 | TRBD2 | TRBV12-3/TRBV12-4 | many | TGTGCCAGCAGTTCCAGATCTAGCGGGAGGGCTAAATTACAAGCTGAGCAGTTCTTC | CASSSRSSGRAKLQAEQFF
TRBJ1-4 | TRBD1 | TRBV20-1 | few | TGCAGTGCTAGGGAAGGGAACAGGGGGGAAAAACTGTTTTTT | CSAREGNRGEKLFF
TRBJ2-3 | - | TRBV7-7 | many | TGTGCCAGCAGCCTTGGGACATACACAGATACGCAGTATTTT | CASSLGTYTDTQYF
TRBJ2-2 | TRBD2 | TRBV20-1 | few | TGCAGTGCTAGGACTAGCGGGGGGGCAGGCACCGGGGAGCTGTTTTTT | CSARTSGGAGTGELFF
TRBJ1-1 | - | TRBV6-1 | - | TGTGCCAGCAGAGGGCTTACAGGGAACACTGAAGCTTTCTTT | CASRGLTGNTEAFF
TRBJ1-1 | - | TRBV7-2 | - | TGTGCCAGCAGCCACTCGGGGACTGAAGCTTTCTTT | CASSHSGTEAFF
TRBJ1-5 | TRBD1 | TRBV9 | few | TGTGCCAGCAGCGGGACAGGACAATATCAGCCCCAGCATTTT | CASSGTGQYQPQHF